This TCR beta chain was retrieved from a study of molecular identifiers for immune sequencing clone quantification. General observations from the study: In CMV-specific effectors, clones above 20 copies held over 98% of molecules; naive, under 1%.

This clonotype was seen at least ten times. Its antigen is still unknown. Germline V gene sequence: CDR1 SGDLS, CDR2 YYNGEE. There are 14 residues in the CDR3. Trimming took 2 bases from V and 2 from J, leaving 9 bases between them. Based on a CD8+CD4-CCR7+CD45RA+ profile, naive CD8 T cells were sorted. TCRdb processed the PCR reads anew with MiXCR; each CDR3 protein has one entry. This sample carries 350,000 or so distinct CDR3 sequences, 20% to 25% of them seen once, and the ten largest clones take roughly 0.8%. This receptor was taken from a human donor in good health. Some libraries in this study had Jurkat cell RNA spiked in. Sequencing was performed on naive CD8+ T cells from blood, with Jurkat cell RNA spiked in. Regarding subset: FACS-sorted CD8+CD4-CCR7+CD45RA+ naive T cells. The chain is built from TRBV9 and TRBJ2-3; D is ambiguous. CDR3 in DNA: TGTGCCAGCAGCGTTATAGACGACACAGATACGCAGTATTTT. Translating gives CASSVIDDTDTQYF.